Sequencing of this T cell receptor (beta chain) was carried out in a study of beta chain features in type 1 diabetes. General study findings and limits: Resolution of whether HLA type affects TCRB rearrangement was not achieved here. Relative to healthy donors, patients appeared to have naive, central memory and Treg TCRB repertoires that were more similar. Shorter templates might be favored by PCR, and equally so in patients and in controls.

To note about this clone: The antigen remains unidentified.

Sequenced material consisted of expressed TCRB transcripts (all of the isolated RNA was reverse transcribed). The method was immunoSEQ multiplex PCR; TCRdb's version includes in-frame clones alone and lacks a portion of them. The sample holds 110,000 to 150,000 clones, about 10% seen once. Sequenced: central memory CD4+ T cells from blood. This TCR derives from a man aged 18 to 30 in good health.

The CDR3: CASSPLEALAPFF. CDR3 DNA: TGTGCCAGCAGCCCGCTCGAGGCCCTAGCCCCTTTCTTT. The chain is built from TRBV7-6 and TRBJ1-1; no definite D call. CDR3 length: 13 residues. Trimming removed 5 bases at V and 12 bases at J, with 19 bases between. Germline V gene lookup returns CDR1 SGHVS and CDR2 FNYEAQ.